This entry lists 9 T cell receptor beta chains sequenced from one sample in a study of patients and donors after allogeneic stem cell transplantation. TCRdb used MiXCR to reprocess the RT-PCR reads, holding one entry per CDR3 protein. This table has roughly 200,000 distinct CDR3 sequences, more than 35% appearing once. The sequencing sample was made of blood, either unsorted or a sorted T cell fraction (not recorded which). The source is a human donor who was either an allogeneic HSCT recipient or a stem cell or donor lymphocyte infusion donor (not recorded which). It is not recorded whose cells these are; they may come from a transplant donor.

This clonotype was seen only a few times. The chain is built from TRBV7-2 and TRBJ1-2; no clear D. This CDR3 region has 13 residues. Trimming cost V 1 base and J 1 base, with 4 bases left between them. Per the germline V gene, CDR1 is SGHTA and CDR2 is FQGNSA. In DNA form, the CDR3 reads TGTGCCAGCAGCTTAGTGTTTAACTATGGCTACACCTTC. This codes for CASSLVFNYGYTF.

J is TRBJ1-4 and V is TRBV4-1; D might be TRBD1 (5 bases). The CDR3 sequence is 15 residues long. Germline CDR1 and CDR2: MGHRA and YSYEKL. Deletions cut 1 base from V and 7 bases from J, with 13 bases between. CDR3 residues: CASSQGVQAVEKLFF. The CDR3, as DNA: TGCGCCAGCAGCCAAGGGGTACAGGCGGTTGAAAAACTGTTTTTT.

The V call is TRBV11-2, the J call TRBJ2-4, with 8 bases aligning to TRBD1. The CDR3 has 15 residues. Losses at the gene ends were 5 bases for V and 9 bases for J; bases not matched to a gene: 12. CDR1 is SGHAT and CDR2 is FQNNGV in the germline V gene. The CDR3 is CASSRTRTGSSIQYF. The CDR3 DNA follows: TGTGCCAGCAGCCGTACGCGGACAGGGTCCAGCATTCAGTACTTC.

The CDR3 is CASIAGANTGELFF. In DNA, the CDR3 is TGTGCCAGCATAGCGGGGGCGAACACCGGGGAGCTGTTTTTT. The gene calls are TRBV25-1 and TRBJ2-2; 9 nucleotides line up with TRBD2. Per germline, CDR1 MGHDK and CDR2 SYGVNS. V lost 7 bases and J lost 0; bases outside the gene matches: 0. CDR3 length equals 14 residues.

The genes are TRBV7-9 and TRBJ1-2; D gene uncertain. CDR3 size: 12 residues. The ends were cut back, 1 base at V and 8 bases at J, with 8 bases in the middle. CDR1 and CDR2 (germline): SEHNR, FQNEAQ (reference sequence). As DNA, the CDR3 is TGTGCCAGCAGCTTAGTGGCCCTGGGCTACACCTTC. Its translation: CASSLVALGYTF.

This clonotype was counted only a few times. This sequence joins TRBV5-6 and TRBJ1-1; perhaps TRBD1 as D (5 bases). The germline V gene has CDR1 SGHDT and CDR2 YYEEEE. V lost 0 bases to trimming and J lost 1 base, with 10 bases between them. The CDR3 contains 15 residues. The CDR3 coding sequence is TGTGCCAGCAGCTTGGCCTGGGGCCGGAACACTGAAGCTTTCTTT. This sequence encodes CASSLAWGRNTEAFF.

V gene TRBV5-1 combines with J gene TRBJ1-6; 7 bases are shared with TRBD1. Trimming took 4 bases from V and 6 from J; bases not matched to a gene: 10. The CDR3 has 16 residues. Germline CDR1 reads SGHRS; CDR2 reads YFSETQ. The CDR3 DNA reads TGCGCCAGCAGCACGGGCCGGGACAGCTTTAATTCACCCCTCCACTTT. Translated, it gives CASSTGRDSFNSPLHF.

This clonotype appeared a few times. The gene calls are TRBV7-9 and TRBJ2-3; no definite D call. CDR3 length: 14 amino acids. Germline V lookup: CDR1 SEHNR, CDR2 FQNEAQ (reference sequence). Trimming shortened V by 5 bases and J by 2 bases, and 11 bases separated the two germline ends. CDR3 residues: CASSLNTVTDTQYF. The DNA for the CDR3 is TGTGCCAGCAGCCTGAATACCGTCACAGATACGCAGTATTTT.

This clonotype was seen a few times. The rearrangement links TRBV10-3 to TRBJ1-2, with 10 bases lining up with TRBD1. With V trimmed by 4 bases and J by 4 bases, 6 bases remained unmatched. The CDR3 covers 15 residues. The V gene's germline CDR1 is ENHRY and CDR2 SYGVKD. CDR3 sequence reads: CAISAGTGDRYGYTF. CDR3 sequence (DNA): TGTGCCATCAGTGCCGGGACAGGGGACCGCTATGGCTACACCTTC.